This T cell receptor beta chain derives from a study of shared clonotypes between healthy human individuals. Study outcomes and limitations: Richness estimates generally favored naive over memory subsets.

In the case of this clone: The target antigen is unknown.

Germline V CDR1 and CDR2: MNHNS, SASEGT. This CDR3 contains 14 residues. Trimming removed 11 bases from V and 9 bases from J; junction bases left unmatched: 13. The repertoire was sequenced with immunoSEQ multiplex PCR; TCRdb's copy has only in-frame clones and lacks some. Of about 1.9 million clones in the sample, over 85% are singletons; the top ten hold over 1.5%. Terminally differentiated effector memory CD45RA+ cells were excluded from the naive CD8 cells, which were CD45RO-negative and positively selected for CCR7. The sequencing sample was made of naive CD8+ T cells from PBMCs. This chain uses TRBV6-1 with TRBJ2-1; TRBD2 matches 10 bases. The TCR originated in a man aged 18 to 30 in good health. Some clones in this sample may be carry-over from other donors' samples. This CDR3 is CAVSGLAGVLEQFF. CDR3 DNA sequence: TGTGCCGTCTCCGGGCTAGCGGGAGTCCTTGAGCAGTTCTTC.